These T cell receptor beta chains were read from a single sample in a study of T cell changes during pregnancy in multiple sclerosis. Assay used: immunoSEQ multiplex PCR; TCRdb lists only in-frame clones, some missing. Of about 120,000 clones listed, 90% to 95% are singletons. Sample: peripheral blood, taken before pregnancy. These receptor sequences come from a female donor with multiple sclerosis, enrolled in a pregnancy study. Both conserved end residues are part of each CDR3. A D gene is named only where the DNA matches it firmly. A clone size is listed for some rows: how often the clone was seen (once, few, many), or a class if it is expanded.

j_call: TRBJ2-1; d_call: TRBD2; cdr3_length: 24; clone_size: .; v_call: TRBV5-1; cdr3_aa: CASSYKWGTRTKQTALLKDNEQFF; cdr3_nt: TGCGCCAGCAGCTATAAATGGGGGACTAGGACTAAACAGACCGCCCTCTTAAAAGACAATGAGCAGTTCTTC
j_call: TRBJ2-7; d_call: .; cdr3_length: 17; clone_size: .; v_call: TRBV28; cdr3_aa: CASSSPRSELSGSEQYF; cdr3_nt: TGTGCCAGCAGTTCCCCCCGCTCGGAGTTATCGGGTTCCGAGCAGTACTTC
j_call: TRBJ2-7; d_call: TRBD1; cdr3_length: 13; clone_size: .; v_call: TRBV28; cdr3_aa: CASRPGGTYEQYF; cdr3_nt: TGTGCCAGCAGGCCAGGGGGTACCTACGAGCAGTACTTC
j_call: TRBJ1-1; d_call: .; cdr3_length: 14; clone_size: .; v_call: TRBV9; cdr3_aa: CASSAEVLNTEAFF; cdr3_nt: TGTGCCAGCAGCGCTGAGGTCCTGAACACTGAAGCTTTCTTT
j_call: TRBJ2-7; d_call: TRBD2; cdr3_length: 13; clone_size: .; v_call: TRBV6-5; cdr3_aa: CASHLAGTYEQYF; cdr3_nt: TGTGCCAGCCACCTAGCGGGAACCTACGAGCAGTACTTC
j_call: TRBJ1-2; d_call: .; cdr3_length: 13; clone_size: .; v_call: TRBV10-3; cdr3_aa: CAIRMTENYGYTF; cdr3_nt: TGTGCCATCAGAATGACAGAAAACTATGGCTACACCTTC
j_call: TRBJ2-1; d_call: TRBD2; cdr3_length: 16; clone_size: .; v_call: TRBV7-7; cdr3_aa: CASSPQLAATYNEQFF; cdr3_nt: TGTGCCAGCAGCCCACAACTAGCGGCTACCTACAATGAGCAGTTCTTC
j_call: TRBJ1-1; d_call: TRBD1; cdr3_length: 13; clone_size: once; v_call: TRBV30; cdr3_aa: CAWSKSGGTEAFF; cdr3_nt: TGTGCCTGGAGTAAATCAGGGGGAACTGAAGCTTTCTTT
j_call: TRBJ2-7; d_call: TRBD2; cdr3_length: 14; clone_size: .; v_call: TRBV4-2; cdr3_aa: CASRRDYNSYEQYF; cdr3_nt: TGTGCCAGCAGAAGGGACTACAACTCCTACGAGCAGTACTTC
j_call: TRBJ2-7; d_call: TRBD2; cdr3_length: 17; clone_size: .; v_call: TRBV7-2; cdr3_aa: CASSPRGLADPTYEQYF; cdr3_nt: TGTGCCAGCAGTCCACGGGGACTAGCGGATCCTACCTACGAGCAGTACTTC
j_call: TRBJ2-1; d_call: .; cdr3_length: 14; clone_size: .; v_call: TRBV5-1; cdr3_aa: CASSDAGSAGEQFF; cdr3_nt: TGCGCCAGCAGCGACGCCGGGTCAGCGGGTGAGCAGTTCTTC